These 2 T cell receptor beta chains came from one sample sequenced in a study of T-cell memory formation after mild COVID-19. Each CDR3 protein gets one entry after TCRdb re-called the 5' RACE reads with MiXCR. Of approximately 270,000 distinct CDR3 sequences listed, roughly 17% are singletons. The sequenced sample consisted of PBMCs or a T cell subset sorted from them (not recorded which). All receptors derive from a man younger than 35 who had mild COVID-19 (a few samples of this study predate the infection). Cell type and time point are not known.

This clonotype was recorded only once. V and J are TRBV5-6 and TRBJ2-7; TRBD1 might be the D (5 bases). CDR1 is SGHDT, CDR2 YYEEEE, per germline. V was shortened by 4 bases and J by 1 base, with 9 bases between the two germline ends. The CDR3 runs 13 residues. The CDR3 region is CASSPGFSYEQYV. In nucleotides, the CDR3 is TGTGCCAGCAGCCCAGGGTTTTCCTACGAGCAGTACGTC.

This clonotype was seen more than once but under ten times. This sequence joins TRBV3-1 and TRBJ1-4; no reliable D call. The length of the CDR3 is 15 residues. Germline loops: CDR1 LGHDT, CDR2 YNNKEL (reference sequence). Trimming removed 1 base from V and 3 bases from J, with 9 bases in between. The CDR3 nucleotides are TGTGCCAGCAGCCAAGTCGGGAGTTCTAATGAAAAACTGTTTTTT. The encoded protein is CASSQVGSSNEKLFF.